A single sample gave rise to the 4 T cell receptor beta chains below, sequenced in a study of human CD4 T cells and Enterobacteriaceae. All CD4+ cells other than CD45RA+CCR7+CD95- naive cells were sorted as memory, over 95% pure. Here immunoSEQ multiplex PCR was the method, and the copy in TCRdb shows in-frame clones only, minus some. The repertoire includes about 29,000 clones, approximately 82% of them detected once, and approximately 1.5% sits in the top ten. Sequenced sample: memory CD4+ T cells from blood. These receptors all stem from a human donor in good health.

For the CDR3, the DNA is TGTGCCAGCAGCTTAGCGAGAGCAGCTGAAGCTTTCTTT. As protein: CASSLARAAEAFF. The chain uses TRBV11-2 and TRBJ1-1; D gene ambiguous. The CDR3 runs 13 residues. CDR1 is SGHAT, CDR2 FQNNGV, per germline. V was trimmed by 1 base and J by 6 bases, leaving 9 bases between them. Full variable domain (rest looked up from reference TRBV11-2 and TRBJ1-1): EAGVAQSPRYKIIEKRQSVAFWCNPISGHATLYWYQQILGQGPKLLIQFQNNGVVDDSQLPKDRFSAERLKGVDSTLKIQPAKLEDSAVYLCASSLARAAEAFFGQGTRLTVV.

V is TRBV19 and J is TRBJ2-7, with TRBD2 matching over 13 bases. CDR1 is LNHDA and CDR2 is SQIVND in the germline V gene (reference sequence). The CDR3 sequence is 16 residues long. J was trimmed by 6 bases and V by 5 bases; bases with no gene match: 10. The DNA for the CDR3 is TGTGCCAGTAGTGCAACTAGCGGGAGGGCCCAGAGCGAGCAGTACTTC. Amino acid sequence: CASSATSGRAQSEQYF.

The genes are TRBV11-2 and TRBJ2-2; D possibly corresponds to TRBD1 (6 bases). This CDR3 contains 14 residues. The germline gives CDR1 SGHAT, CDR2 FQNNGV. V lost 1 base and J 6 bases, leaving 9 bases between the germline ends. CDR3 in amino acids: CASSLAGDAGELFF. CDR3 nucleotides: TGTGCCAGCAGCTTAGCAGGGGATGCCGGGGAGCTGTTTTTT.

The rearrangement uses TRBV11-2 and TRBJ2-6, with D uncertain. Germline CDR1 is SGHAT and CDR2 is FQNNGV. CDR3 length equals 18 residues. Trimming cost V 3 bases and J 5 bases, with 20 bases left between them. The CDR3 region has the DNA TGTGCCAGCAGCTTGTCAAGCAAGCAACAAAGTCGGGCCAACGTCCTGACTTTC. As protein: CASSLSSKQQSRANVLTF.